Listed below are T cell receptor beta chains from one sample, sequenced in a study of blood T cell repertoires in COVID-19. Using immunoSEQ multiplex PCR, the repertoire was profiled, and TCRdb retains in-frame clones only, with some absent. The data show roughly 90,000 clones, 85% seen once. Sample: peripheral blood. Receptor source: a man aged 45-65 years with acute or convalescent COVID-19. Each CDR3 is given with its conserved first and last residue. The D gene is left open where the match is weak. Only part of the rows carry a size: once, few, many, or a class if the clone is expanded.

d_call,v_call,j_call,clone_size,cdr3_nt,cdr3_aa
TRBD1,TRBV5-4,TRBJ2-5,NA,TGTGCCAGCAGCTTGAGCGAGGGGACAGGCCCACAAGAGACCCAGTACTTC,CASSLSEGTGPQETQYF
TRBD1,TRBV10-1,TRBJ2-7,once,TGCGCCAGCAGCACAGGGGGCGCGGTCTACGAGCAGTACTTC,CASSTGGAVYEQYF
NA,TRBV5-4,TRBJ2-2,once,TGTGCCAGCAGCCCCGAGGGGAACACCGGGGAGCTGTTTTTT,CASSPEGNTGELFF
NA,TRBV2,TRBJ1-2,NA,TGTGCCAGCAGCCTCCTGAGAGGGGGATCCGGTGGCTACACCTTC,CASSLLRGGSGGYTF
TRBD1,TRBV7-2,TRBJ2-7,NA,TGTGCCAGCAGCTCGGACAGGGCGACAGCCTACGAGCAGTACTTC,CASSSDRATAYEQYF
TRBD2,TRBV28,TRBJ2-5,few,TGTGCCAGCAAAACCTTAGGGACTAGCGGGAGGTACCAAGAGACCCAGTACTTC,CASKTLGTSGRYQETQYF
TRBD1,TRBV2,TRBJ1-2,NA,TGTGCCAGCAGTGTTAACAGGGGGGTAGGCTATGGCTACACCTTC,CASSVNRGVGYGYTF
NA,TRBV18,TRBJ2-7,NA,TGTGCCAGCTCACCGGGGGGAAGCCACGAGCAGTACTTC,CASSPGGSHEQYF
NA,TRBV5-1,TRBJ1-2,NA,TGCGCCAGCAGCTTGGGACAGGACTACTATGGCTACACCTTC,CASSLGQDYYGYTF
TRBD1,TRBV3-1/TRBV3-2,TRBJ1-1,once,TGTGCCAGCAGCCAAGAGGAGGGGGCCAAGGCTTTCTTT,CASSQEEGAKAFF
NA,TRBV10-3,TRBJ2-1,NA,TGTGCCACCCAGGATCGGTCAGGGTATGAGCAGTTCTTC,CATQDRSGYEQFF
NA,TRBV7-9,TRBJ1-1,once,TGTGCCAGCAGCGGCCCGGGGGGTCGGAACACTGAAGCTTTCTTT,CASSGPGGRNTEAFF
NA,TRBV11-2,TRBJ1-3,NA,TGTGCCAGCAGCTTAGTCAGGGGCAGAGGTGGAAACACCATATATTTT,CASSLVRGRGGNTIYF
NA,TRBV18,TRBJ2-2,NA,TGTGCCAGCAAGACTTTCGGGGAGCTGTTTTTT,CASKTFGELFF
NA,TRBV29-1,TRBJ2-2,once,TGCAGCGTTGCGGTACAGCCGAACACCGGGGAGCTGTTTTTT,CSVAVQPNTGELFF
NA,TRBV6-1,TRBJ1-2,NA,TGTGCCAGCAGTGCCGCATCCCGGGGGAGCGGAGCCTATGGCTACACCTTC,CASSAASRGSGAYGYTF
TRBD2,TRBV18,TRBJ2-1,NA,TGTGCCAGCTCACCATTTTCGGGGGGCAATGAGCAGTTCTTC,CASSPFSGGNEQFF
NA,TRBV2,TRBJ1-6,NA,TGTGCCAGCAGTGTATTAGGGGAAGATTCACCCCTCCACTTT,CASSVLGEDSPLHF
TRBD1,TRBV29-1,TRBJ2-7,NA,TGCAGCGTCAGTGGGACAGGCTACGAGCAGTACTTC,CSVSGTGYEQYF
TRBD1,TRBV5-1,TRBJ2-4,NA,TGCGCCAGCAGCCCGGGGACAGGGGGAAACATTCAGTACTTC,CASSPGTGGNIQYF
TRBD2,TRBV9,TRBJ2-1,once,TGTGCCAGCAGCGTAGACGGACTAGCGGGAGGCGTCAATGAGCAGTTCTTC,CASSVDGLAGGVNEQFF
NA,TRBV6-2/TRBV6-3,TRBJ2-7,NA,TGTGCCAGCAGCCGGGAGCCCTACGAGCAGTACTTC,CASSREPYEQYF
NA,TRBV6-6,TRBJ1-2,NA,TGTGCCAGCGGCGAATTCGGGGGGCCCTATGGCTACACCTTC,CASGEFGGPYGYTF
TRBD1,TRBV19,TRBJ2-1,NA,TGTGCCAGTACGGTCCTGGGACAGGGCCCGTCCGCGCAGTTCTTC,CASTVLGQGPSAQFF
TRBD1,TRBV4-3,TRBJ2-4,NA,TGCGCCAGCAGCCAGAGGACAGGGCAAAATCGTCAGTACTTC,CASSQRTGQNRQYF
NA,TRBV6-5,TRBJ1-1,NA,TGTGCCAGCAGTTACCAGCGGGGCGCGAACACTGAAGCTTTCTTT,CASSYQRGANTEAFF
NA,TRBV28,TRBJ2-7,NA,TGTGCCAGCAGTTCTCACAGGGTCTCCGAGCAGTACTTC,CASSSHRVSEQYF
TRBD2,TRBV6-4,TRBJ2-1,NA,TGTGCCAGCAGCCCCTGGGGTAGCGGGAGGCCCTCCTACAATGAGCAGTTCTTC,CASSPWGSGRPSYNEQFF
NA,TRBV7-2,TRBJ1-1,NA,TGTGCCAGCAGCTCCGACACTGAAGCTTTCTTT,CASSSDTEAFF
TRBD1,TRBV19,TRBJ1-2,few,TGTGCCAGTAGTAGCCGGGACAGGGGAAACCCTAACTATGGCTACACCTTC,CASSSRDRGNPNYGYTF
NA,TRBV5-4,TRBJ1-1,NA,TGTGCCAGCAGCTGGGGTGGCCAGGGGAAGACTGAAGCTTTCTTT,CASSWGGQGKTEAFF
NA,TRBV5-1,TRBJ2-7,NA,TGCGCCAGCAGCTTGGAGTCAGGGGGGTCCTACGAGCAGTACTTC,CASSLESGGSYEQYF
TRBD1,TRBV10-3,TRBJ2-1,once,TGTGCCATCAGTGAGTCGGGAAGTAGGGACAGGAGTTACAATGAGCAGTTCTTC,CAISESGSRDRSYNEQFF
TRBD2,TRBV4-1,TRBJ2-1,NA,TGCGCCAGCAGCCAGCTAGATATGGGGCTAGCGGGGGGTAATGAGCAGTTCTTC,CASSQLDMGLAGGNEQFF
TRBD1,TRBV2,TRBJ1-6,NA,TGTGCCAGCAGCCGGGACAGGCTTAATTCACCCCTCCACTTT,CASSRDRLNSPLHF
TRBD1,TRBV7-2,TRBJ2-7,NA,TGTGCCAGCAGCGGAGCCCCAAACAGGGGTGGTAGCGAGCAGTACTTC,CASSGAPNRGGSEQYF
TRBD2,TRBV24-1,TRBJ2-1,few,TGTGCCACCAGTGAATCGGGACTAGCGGGACTCAATGAGCAGTTCTTC,CATSESGLAGLNEQFF
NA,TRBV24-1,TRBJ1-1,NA,TGTGCCACCTCCAGGGAGACAGGCACTGAAGCTTTCTTT,CATSRETGTEAFF
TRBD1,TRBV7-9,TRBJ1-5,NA,TGTGCCAGCAGCTGGGGACAGGGCGAAAATCAGCCCCAGCATTTT,CASSWGQGENQPQHF
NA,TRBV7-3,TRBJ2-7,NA,TGTGCCAGCAGCTTAGACGGGACACAATACGAGCAGTACTTC,CASSLDGTQYEQYF
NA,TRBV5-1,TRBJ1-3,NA,TGCGCCAGCCGGCAAACGGACAGTCAGTCTGGAAACACCATATATTTT,CASRQTDSQSGNTIYF
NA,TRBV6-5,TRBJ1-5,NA,TGTGCCAGCAGTCCCCTGTGGACAGACAATCAGCCCCAGCATTTT,CASSPLWTDNQPQHF
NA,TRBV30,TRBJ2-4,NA,TGTGCCTGGAGTGTACAGAGGGACATTCAGTACTTC,CAWSVQRDIQYF
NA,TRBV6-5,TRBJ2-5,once,TGTGCCAGCACGTTGACAGTTACACGGGTGGAGACCCAGTACTTC,CASTLTVTRVETQYF
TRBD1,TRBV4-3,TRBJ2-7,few,TGCGCCAGCAGCCGCCTTCAGGGGGCGTCAAGCGAGCAGTACTTC,CASSRLQGASSEQYF
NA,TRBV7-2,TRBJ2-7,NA,TGTGCCAGCAGCTCCTCAGATTCTCCAGCTCGAGGGCAGTACTTC,CASSSSDSPARGQYF
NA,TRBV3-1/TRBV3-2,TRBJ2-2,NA,TGTGCCAGCAGCCAGACGGGGGTCACCGGGGAGCTGTTTTTT,CASSQTGVTGELFF
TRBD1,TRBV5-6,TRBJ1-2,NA,TGTGCCAGCAGCGTCGGACAGGGGAATGGCTACACCTTC,CASSVGQGNGYTF
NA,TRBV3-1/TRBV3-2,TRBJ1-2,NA,TGTGCCAGCAGCCAAGTAGTGAACTATGGCTACACCTTC,CASSQVVNYGYTF
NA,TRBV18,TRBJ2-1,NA,TGTGCCAGCTCACACTACAGGGGGCCAGCGGGAGGGAGCAATGAGCAGTTCTTC,CASSHYRGPAGGSNEQFF
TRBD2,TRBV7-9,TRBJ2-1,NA,TGTGCCAGCAGCCTCGGGACTAGCGGGACGGGGGATGAGCAGTTCTTC,CASSLGTSGTGDEQFF
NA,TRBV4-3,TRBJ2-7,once,TGCGCCAGCAGCCTTGGAGGCGGGGCCGAGCAGTACTTC,CASSLGGGAEQYF
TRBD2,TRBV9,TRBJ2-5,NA,TGTGCCAGCAGCCCGGGACTAGCTCACCAAGAGACCCAGTACTTC,CASSPGLAHQETQYF
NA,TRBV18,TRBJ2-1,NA,TGTGCCAGCTCACCAACAGTTTACAATGAGCAGTTCTTC,CASSPTVYNEQFF
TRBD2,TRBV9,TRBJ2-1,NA,TGTGCCAGCAGCGGTAGCGGGACGGTGCAGTTCTTC,CASSGSGTVQFF
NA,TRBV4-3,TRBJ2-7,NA,TGCGCCAGCAGCCAGGCGACAGGCATCTCCTACGAGCAGTACTTC,CASSQATGISYEQYF
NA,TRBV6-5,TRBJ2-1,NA,TGTGCCAGCAGTTACCTCCCCCGGGGTTACAATGAGCAGTTCTTC,CASSYLPRGYNEQFF
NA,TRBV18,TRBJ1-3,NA,TGTGCCAGCTCGACGGACAGCTCTGGAAACACCATATATTTT,CASSTDSSGNTIYF
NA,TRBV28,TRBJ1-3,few,TGTGCCAGCAGCCATGGAAACACCATATATTTT,CASSHGNTIYF